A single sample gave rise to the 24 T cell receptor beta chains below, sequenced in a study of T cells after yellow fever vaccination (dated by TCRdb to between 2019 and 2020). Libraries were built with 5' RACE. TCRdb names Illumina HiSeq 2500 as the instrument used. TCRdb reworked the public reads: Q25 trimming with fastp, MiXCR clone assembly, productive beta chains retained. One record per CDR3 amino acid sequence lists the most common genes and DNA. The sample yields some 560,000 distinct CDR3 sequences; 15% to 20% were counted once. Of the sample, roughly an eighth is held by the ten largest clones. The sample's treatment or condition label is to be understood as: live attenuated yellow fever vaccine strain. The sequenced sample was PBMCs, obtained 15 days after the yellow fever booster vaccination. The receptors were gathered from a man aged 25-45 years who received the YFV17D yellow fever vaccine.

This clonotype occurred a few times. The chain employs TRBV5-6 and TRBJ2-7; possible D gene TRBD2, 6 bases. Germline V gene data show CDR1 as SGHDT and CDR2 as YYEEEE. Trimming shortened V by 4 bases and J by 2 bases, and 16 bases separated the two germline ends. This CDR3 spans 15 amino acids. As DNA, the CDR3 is TGTGCCAGCAGCCTTGGGTTTAGCGGAGCCTACGAGCAGTACTTC. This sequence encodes CASSLGFSGAYEQYF.

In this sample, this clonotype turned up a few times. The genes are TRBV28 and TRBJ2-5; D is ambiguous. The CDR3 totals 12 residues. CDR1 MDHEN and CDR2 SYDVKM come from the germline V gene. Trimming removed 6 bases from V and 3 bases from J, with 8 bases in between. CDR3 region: CASRGPKETQYF. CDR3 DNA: TGTGCCAGCAGGGGCCCGAAAGAGACCCAGTACTTC.

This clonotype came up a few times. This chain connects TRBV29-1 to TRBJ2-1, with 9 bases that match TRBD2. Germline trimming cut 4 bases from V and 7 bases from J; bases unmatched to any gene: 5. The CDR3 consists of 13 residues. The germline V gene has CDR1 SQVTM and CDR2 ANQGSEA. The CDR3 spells CSVGLAGWNEQFF. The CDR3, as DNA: TGCAGCGTTGGTCTAGCGGGATGGAATGAGCAGTTCTTC.

CDR3 bases: TGTGCCAGCAGTCGGGTGGGAGGTAGCACAGATACGCAGTATTTT. This encodes CASSRVGGSTDTQYF. The chain joins TRBV6-1 to TRBJ2-3; possibly TRBD2 for D (6 bases). Per the germline V gene, CDR1 is MNHNS and CDR2 is SASEGT. The CDR3 extends over 15 amino acids. Trimming left V 5 bases short and J 0 bases short, with 12 bases between.

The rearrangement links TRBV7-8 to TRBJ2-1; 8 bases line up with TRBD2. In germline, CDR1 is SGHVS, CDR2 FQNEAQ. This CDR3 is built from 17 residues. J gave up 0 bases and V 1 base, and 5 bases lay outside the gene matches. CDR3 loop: CASSLGLAGYSYNEQFF. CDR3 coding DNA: TGTGCCAGCAGCTTAGGTCTAGCGGGCTACTCCTACAATGAGCAGTTCTTC.

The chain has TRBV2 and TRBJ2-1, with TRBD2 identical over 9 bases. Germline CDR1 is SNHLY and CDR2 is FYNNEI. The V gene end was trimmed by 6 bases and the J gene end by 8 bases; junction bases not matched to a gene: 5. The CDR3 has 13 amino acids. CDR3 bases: TGTGCCAGCAGCCAGCGGGAGGTCGATGAGCAGTTCTTC. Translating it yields CASSQREVDEQFF.

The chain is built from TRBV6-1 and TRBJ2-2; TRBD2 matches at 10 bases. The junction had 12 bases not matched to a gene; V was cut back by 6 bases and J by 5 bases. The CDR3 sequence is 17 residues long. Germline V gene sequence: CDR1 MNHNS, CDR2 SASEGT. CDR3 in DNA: TGTGCCAGCAGGGACGGCCTAGCGGGAGTTTTGACCGGGGAGCTGTTTTTT. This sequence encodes CASRDGLAGVLTGELFF.

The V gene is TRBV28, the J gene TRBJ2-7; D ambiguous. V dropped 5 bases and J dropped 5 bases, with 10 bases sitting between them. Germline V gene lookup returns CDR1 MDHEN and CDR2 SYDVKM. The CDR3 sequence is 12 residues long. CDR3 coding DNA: TGTGCCAGCAGTCCACTGCCGCACGAGCAGTACTTC. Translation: CASSPLPHEQYF.

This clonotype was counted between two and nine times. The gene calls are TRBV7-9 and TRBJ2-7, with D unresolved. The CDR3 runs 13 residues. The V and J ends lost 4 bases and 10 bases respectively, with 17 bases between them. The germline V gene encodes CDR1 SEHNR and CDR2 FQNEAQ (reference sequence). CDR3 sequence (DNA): TGTGCCAGCAGCTCCATCCCCTCTAAGTACCAGTACTTC. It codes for CASSSIPSKYQYF.

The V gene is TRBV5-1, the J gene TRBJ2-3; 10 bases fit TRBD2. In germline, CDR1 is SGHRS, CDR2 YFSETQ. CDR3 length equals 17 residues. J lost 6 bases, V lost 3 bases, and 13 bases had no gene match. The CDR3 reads CASSSGSGRASVDTQYF. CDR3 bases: TGCGCCAGCAGCTCTGGGAGCGGGAGGGCCTCGGTGGATACGCAGTATTTT.

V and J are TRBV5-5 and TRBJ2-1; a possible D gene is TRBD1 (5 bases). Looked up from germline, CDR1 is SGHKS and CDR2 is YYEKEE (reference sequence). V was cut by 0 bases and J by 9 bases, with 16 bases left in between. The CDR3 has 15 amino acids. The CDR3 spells CASSLGAREFGEQFF. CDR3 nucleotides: TGTGCCAGCAGCTTGGGGGCCAGGGAATTTGGTGAGCAGTTCTTC.

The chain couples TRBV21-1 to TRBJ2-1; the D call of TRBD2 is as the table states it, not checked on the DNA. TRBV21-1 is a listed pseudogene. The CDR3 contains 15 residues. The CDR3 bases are TGTGCCAGTAACTCCAGGACTAGAATAAACAATGAGCAGTTCTTC. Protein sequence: CASNSRTRINNEQFF.

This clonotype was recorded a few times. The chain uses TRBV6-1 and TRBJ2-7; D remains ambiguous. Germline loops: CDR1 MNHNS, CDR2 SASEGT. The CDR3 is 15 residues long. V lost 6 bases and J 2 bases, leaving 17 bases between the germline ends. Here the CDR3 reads CASSFVMVGTYEQYF. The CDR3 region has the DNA TGTGCCAGCAGCTTCGTCATGGTAGGGACCTACGAGCAGTACTTC.

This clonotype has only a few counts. In DNA form, the CDR3 reads TGCGCCAGCAGCCCTCCGACCGGGAGTTACAATGAGCAGTTCTTC. Its protein product is CASSPPTGSYNEQFF. The chain has TRBV4-1 and TRBJ2-1; possible D gene TRBD2, 6 bases. Trimming took 4 bases from V and 4 from J, leaving 14 bases between them. The CDR3 is 15 amino acids. Germline V gene lookup returns CDR1 MGHRA and CDR2 YSYEKL.

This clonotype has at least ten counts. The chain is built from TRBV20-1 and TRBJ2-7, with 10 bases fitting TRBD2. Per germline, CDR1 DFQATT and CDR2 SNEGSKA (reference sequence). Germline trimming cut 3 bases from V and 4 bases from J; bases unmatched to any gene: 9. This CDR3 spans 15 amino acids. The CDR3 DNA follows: TGCAGTGCTAGTCTCCCCACTAGCGGGATTTACGAGCAGTACTTC. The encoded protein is CSASLPTSGIYEQYF.

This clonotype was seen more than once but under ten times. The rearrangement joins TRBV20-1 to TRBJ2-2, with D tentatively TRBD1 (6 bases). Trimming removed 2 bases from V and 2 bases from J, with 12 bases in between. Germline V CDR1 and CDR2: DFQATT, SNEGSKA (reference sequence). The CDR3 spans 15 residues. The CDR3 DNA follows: TGCAGTGCTAGAAGGCAGGGGATCAACACCGGGGAGCTGTTTTTT. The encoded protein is CSARRQGINTGELFF.

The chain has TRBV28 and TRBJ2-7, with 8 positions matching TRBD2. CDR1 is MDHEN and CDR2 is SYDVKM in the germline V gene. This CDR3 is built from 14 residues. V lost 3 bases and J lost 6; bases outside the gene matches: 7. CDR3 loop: CASSLPGRATEQYF. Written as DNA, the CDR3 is TGTGCCAGCAGTTTGCCCGGGAGGGCCACCGAGCAGTACTTC.

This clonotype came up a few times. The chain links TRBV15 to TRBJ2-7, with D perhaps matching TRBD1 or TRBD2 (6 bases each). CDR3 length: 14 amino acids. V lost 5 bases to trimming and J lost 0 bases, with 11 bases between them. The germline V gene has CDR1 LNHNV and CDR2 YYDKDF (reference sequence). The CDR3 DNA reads TGTGCCACCAGCGACGCGGGACACTCCTACGAGCAGTACTTC. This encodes CATSDAGHSYEQYF.

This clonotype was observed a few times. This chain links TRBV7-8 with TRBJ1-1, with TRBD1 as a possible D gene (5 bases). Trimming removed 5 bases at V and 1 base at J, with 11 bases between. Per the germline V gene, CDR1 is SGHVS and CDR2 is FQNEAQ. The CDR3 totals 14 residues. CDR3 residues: CASSRGARNTEAFF. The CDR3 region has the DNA TGTGCCAGCAGCCGCGGGGCCAGGAACACTGAAGCTTTCTTT.

For the CDR3, the DNA is TGTGCCAGCAGTGATCTAGGAGGTTCTGGGGCCAACGTCCTGACTTTC. Its translation is CASSDLGGSGANVLTF. The chain is built from TRBV6-1 and TRBJ2-6, with a weak D call TRBD2 (5 bases). The CDR3 extends over 16 amino acids. V lost 3 bases, J lost 1 base, and 10 bases lay in between. Per the germline V gene, CDR1 is MNHNS and CDR2 is SASEGT.

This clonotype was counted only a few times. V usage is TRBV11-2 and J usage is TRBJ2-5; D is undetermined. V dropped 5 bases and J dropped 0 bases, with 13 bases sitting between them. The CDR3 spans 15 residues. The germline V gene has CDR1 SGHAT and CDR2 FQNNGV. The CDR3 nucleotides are TGTGCCAGCAGCGTCGGCGTGGAGTACCAAGAGACCCAGTACTTC. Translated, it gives CASSVGVEYQETQYF. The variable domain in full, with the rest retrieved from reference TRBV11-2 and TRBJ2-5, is EAGVAQSPRYKIIEKRQSVAFWCNPISGHATLYWYQQILGQGPKLLIQFQNNGVVDDSQLPKDRFSAERLKGVDSTLKIQPAKLEDSAVYLCASSVGVEYQETQYFGPGTRLLVL.

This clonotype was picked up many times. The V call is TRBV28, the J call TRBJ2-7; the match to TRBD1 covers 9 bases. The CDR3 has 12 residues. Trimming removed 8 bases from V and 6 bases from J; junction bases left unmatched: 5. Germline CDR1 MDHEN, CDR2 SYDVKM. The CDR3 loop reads CASAQGAREQYF. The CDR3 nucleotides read TGTGCCAGCGCACAGGGGGCGCGCGAGCAGTACTTC.

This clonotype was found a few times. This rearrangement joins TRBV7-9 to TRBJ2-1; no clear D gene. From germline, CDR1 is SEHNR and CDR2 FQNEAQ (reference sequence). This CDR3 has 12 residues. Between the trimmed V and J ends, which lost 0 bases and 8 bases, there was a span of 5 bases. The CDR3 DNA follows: TGTGCCAGCAGCTTAGCGAACCATGAGCAGTTCTTC. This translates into CASSLANHEQFF.

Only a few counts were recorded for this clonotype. The CDR3 sequence: CASSLYSGEETQYF. As DNA, the CDR3 is TGTGCCAGCAGCTTATACTCGGGAGAAGAGACCCAGTACTTC. The V gene is TRBV7-9, the J gene TRBJ2-5; the D gene is possibly TRBD2 (6 bases). The CDR3 consists of 14 residues. V lost 2 bases, J lost 3 bases, and 10 bases lay in between. Germline V gene sequence: CDR1 SEHNR, CDR2 FQNEAQ (reference sequence).